What follows are 20 T cell receptor beta chains derived from one specimen sequenced in a study of a mutant IDH1 vaccine in newly diagnosed glioma. Time point meaning: week 47, end of study. Doses of 300 ug of mutant IDH1 20-mer peptide were given with topical imiquimod. Antigen specificity for these receptors is unknown. Only in-frame clones appear in the TCRdb table, and some are missing; sequencing was by immunoSEQ multiplex PCR. The sample shows 30,000 to 40,000 clones, 75% to 95% of them seen only once. Material: PBMCs, obtained from a glioma patient whose treatment included an IDH1 peptide vaccine. These receptor sequences come from a woman in her thirties or forties with glioma.

The chain combines TRBV16 with TRBJ2-7; D may be TRBD2 (6 bases). Trimming took 5 bases from V and 3 from J, leaving 17 bases between them. The CDR3 runs to 15 residues. Germline CDR1 is KGHSY and CDR2 is FQNENV. The CDR3 loop reads CASSYAGTLHYEQYF. CDR3 DNA sequence: TGTGCCAGCAGCTACGCCGGGACTCTTCACTACGAGCAGTACTTC.

This clone was seen a handful of times. The V call is TRBV6-1, the J call TRBJ2-1; TRBD2 matches 7 bases. This CDR3 is built from 15 residues. Losses at the gene ends were 3 bases for V and 1 base for J; bases not matched to a gene: 3. From germline, CDR1 is MNHNS and CDR2 SASEGT. Written as DNA, the CDR3 is TGTGCCAGCAGTGACGGGGGAGGGTCCTACAATGAGCAGTTCTTC. Its translation is CASSDGGGSYNEQFF.

CDR3 protein: CASSWLAGYNEQFF. The CDR3 DNA sequence: TGTGCCAGCAGTTGGTTAGCGGGGTACAATGAGCAGTTCTTC. This sequence joins TRBV5-4 and TRBJ2-1; TRBD2 aligns across 8 bases. CDR1 is SGHNT, CDR2 YYREEE, per germline (reference sequence). CDR3 size: 14 residues. Trimming at V came to 5 bases and at J to 4 bases, leaving 5 bases not matched to a gene.

J is TRBJ2-7 and V is TRBV6-6; D is ambiguous. Trimming pared 6 bases from V and 3 bases from J, leaving 18 bases between. CDR3 size: 15 residues. The V gene's germline CDR1 is MNHNY and CDR2 SVGAGI (reference sequence). CDR3 nucleotide sequence: TGTGCCAGCAGAGACCTCCGGTCAGTCATCTACGAGCAGTACTTC. As protein: CASRDLRSVIYEQYF.

The CDR3: CASSQAGTGGTEAFF. The CDR3, as DNA: TGTGCCAGCAGCCAAGCGGGGACAGGGGGCACTGAAGCTTTCTTT. J is TRBJ1-1 and V is TRBV4-2; 11 nucleotides agree with TRBD1. There are 15 residues in the CDR3. CDR1 is LGHNA, CDR2 YNFKEQ, per germline. The trim removed 1 base at V and 4 bases at J, leaving 2 bases unmatched.

The gene calls are TRBV18 and TRBJ2-7, with D tentatively TRBD2 (7 bases). The germline V and J ends were trimmed by 3 bases and 7 bases, with 25 bases remaining between them. The CDR3 is 17 residues long. Looked up from germline, CDR1 is KGHSH and CDR2 is LQKENI. CDR3: CASSPGGAVPGGEEQYF. The CDR3 coding sequence is TGTGCCAGCTCACCGGGGGGGGCGGTACCAGGTGGTGAAGAGCAGTACTTC.

This chain links TRBV7-9 with TRBJ2-4, with 15 bases matching TRBD2. Germline V CDR1 and CDR2: SEHNR, FQNEAQ (reference sequence). With V trimmed by 5 bases and J by 8 bases, 4 bases remained unmatched. The CDR3 contains 15 residues. CDR3: CASSGGLAGGDIQYF. The CDR3 bases are TGTGCCAGCAGCGGGGGACTAGCGGGAGGAGACATTCAGTACTTC.

In its sample, this clone was seen a few times. The chain carries TRBV27 and TRBJ1-1; D gene uncertain. This CDR3 is built from 13 residues. Trimming pared 8 bases from V and 1 base from J, leaving 11 bases between. Germline CDR1 is MNHEY and CDR2 is SMNVEV (reference sequence). The CDR3 DNA is TGTGCCAGCCTTTCCCCCTCGAACACTGAAGCTTTCTTT. Translated, it gives CASLSPSNTEAFF.

This rearrangement joins TRBV9 to TRBJ1-1; 9 bases agree with TRBD1. With 0 bases clipped from V and 6 bases from J, the junction kept 0 bases outside the gene matches. The CDR3 has 13 amino acids. Germline loops: CDR1 SGDLS, CDR2 YYNGEE. CDR3 coding DNA: TGTGCCAGCAGCGTAGGGACAGGGGCTGAAGCTTTCTTT. As protein: CASSVGTGAEAFF.

This CDR3 is CASSERLSASYGYTF. For the CDR3, the DNA is TGCGCCAGCAGTGAGCGTTTATCAGCTTCCTATGGCTACACCTTC. The V and J genes are TRBV10-2 and TRBJ1-2; D call uncertain. V was clipped by 2 bases and J by 4 bases, with 14 bases between them. The CDR3 extends over 15 amino acids. Germline lookup yields CDR1 WSHSY and CDR2 SAAADI.

The rearrangement joins TRBV7-9 to TRBJ1-2; D is ambiguous. The germline CDR1 and CDR2 sequences are SEHNR and FQNEAQ (reference sequence). The ends were cut back, 1 base at V and 2 bases at J, with 5 bases in the middle. The length of the CDR3 is 13 residues. CDR3 protein: CASSLVQNYGYTF. The CDR3 coding sequence is TGTGCCAGCAGCTTAGTGCAGAACTATGGCTACACCTTC.

J is TRBJ2-3 and V is TRBV6-5; D unresolved. V dropped 2 bases and J dropped 0 bases, with 9 bases sitting between them. The CDR3 is 15 amino acids. Germline CDR1 is MNHEY and CDR2 is SVGAGI. The CDR3 DNA sequence: TGTGCCAGCAGTTACAGCCTTTCTAGCACAGATACGCAGTATTTT. It encodes CASSYSLSSTDTQYF.

V gene TRBV7-9 combines with J gene TRBJ1-1, with 7 bases matching TRBD1. Trimming cost V 5 bases and J 5 bases; bases outside gene matches: 5. The CDR3 totals 13 residues. The germline CDR1 and CDR2 sequences are SEHNR and FQNEAQ (reference sequence). The CDR3 reads CASSAGGGTEAFF. The DNA of the CDR3 is TGTGCCAGCAGCGCAGGGGGGGGGACTGAAGCTTTCTTT.

The chain couples TRBV30 to TRBJ1-1; no clear D gene. Trimming removed 4 bases from V and 0 bases from J, with 3 bases in between. Germline lookup yields CDR1 GTSNPN and CDR2 SVGIG (reference sequence). The CDR3 covers 11 residues. In DNA form, the CDR3 reads TGTGCCTGGACGCTGAACACTGAAGCTTTCTTT. Protein sequence: CAWTLNTEAFF.

This chain uses TRBV4-2 with TRBJ2-3; 11 nucleotides line up with TRBD2. The CDR3 sequence is 18 residues long. The germline gives CDR1 LGHNA, CDR2 YNFKEQ. The V segment lost 0 bases and the J segment 2 bases; nucleotides outside the gene matches: 7. CDR3 region: CASSQESELAGVTDTQYF. In DNA, the CDR3 is TGTGCCAGCAGCCAAGAATCGGAACTAGCGGGGGTCACAGATACGCAGTATTTT.

The genes are TRBV5-1 and TRBJ2-3, with D hard to call. The V end was cut by 0 bases, the J end by 2 bases, with 7 bases between. CDR3 length: 14 amino acids. Germline V gene sequence: CDR1 SGHRS, CDR2 YFSETQ. The DNA of the CDR3 is TGCGCCAGCAGCTTGGAACTTCCCACAGATACGCAGTATTTT. This translates into CASSLELPTDTQYF. The full variable domain, its missing parts supplied by reference TRBV5-1 and TRBJ2-3, is KAGVTQTPRYLIKTRGQQVTLSCSPISGHRSVSWYQQTPGQGLQFLFEYFSETQRNKGNFPGRFSGRQFSNSRSEMNVSTLELGDSALYLCASSLELPTDTQYFGPGTRLTVL.

The rearrangement links TRBV4-1 to TRBJ2-1, with 7 bases matching TRBD1. Germline CDR1 and CDR2: MGHRA and YSYEKL. The CDR3 has 12 residues. With V trimmed by 4 bases and J by 10 bases, 4 bases remained unmatched. CDR3 region: CASSRTGKEQFF. Written as DNA, the CDR3 is TGCGCCAGCAGCCGGACAGGTAAAGAGCAGTTCTTC.

For the CDR3, the DNA is TGTGCCAGCAGTCCCAGGGTAATGGGCGAGCAGTACTTC. Protein product: CASSPRVMGEQYF. The chain employs TRBV2 and TRBJ2-7, with D tentatively TRBD1 (5 bases). Germline CDR1 reads SNHLY; CDR2 reads FYNNEI. The CDR3 is made up of 13 amino acids. The ends were cut back, 5 bases at V and 6 bases at J, with 14 bases in the middle.

This chain joins TRBV15 and TRBJ1-5; D gene unclear. The CDR3 extends over 12 amino acids. V gave up 3 bases and J gave up 9 bases, with 9 bases separating them. The germline V gene encodes CDR1 LNHNV and CDR2 YYDKDF (reference sequence). The chain's CDR3 is CATSRAELPQHF. The CDR3 region has the DNA TGTGCCACCAGCAGGGCGGAGTTGCCCCAGCATTTT.

The CDR3 loop is CASTGDNYGYTF. The CDR3 bases are TGCGCCAGCACCGGAGATAACTATGGCTACACCTTC. The chain is built from TRBV5-1 and TRBJ1-2; D remains ambiguous. Germline CDR1 is SGHRS and CDR2 is YFSETQ. V was pared by 6 bases and J by 1 base, with 7 bases between. CDR3 length equals 12 residues. The full variable domain, its missing parts supplied by reference TRBV5-1 and TRBJ1-2, is KAGVTQTPRYLIKTRGQQVTLSCSPISGHRSVSWYQQTPGQGLQFLFEYFSETQRNKGNFPGRFSGRQFSNSRSEMNVSTLELGDSALYLCASTGDNYGYTFGSGTRLTVV.